What follows is one T cell receptor beta chain and its context. Its antigen is not identified. The source of the sample is a study of cytomegalovirus exposure and HLA in healthy donors. Study findings and constraints: A few V segments could not be told apart, such as TRBV6-2 and TRBV6-3, and were left out. Earlier analysis yielded a pattern in which most TCR beta V segments were productive about 87% or about 30% of the time. The authors enumerated 180 or so TCR beta chains as linked to cytomegalovirus. Based on reports, TCR beta sequences accurately predicted HLA-A and HLA-B alleles for most subjects.

With 60 Vbeta and 13 Jbeta primers, the PCR was carried out. The repertoire was sequenced with immunoSEQ multiplex PCR; TCRdb's copy has only in-frame clones and lacks some. This sample has under 200,000 clones, with over 60% found just once. The CDR3 extends over 14 amino acids. Losses at the gene ends were 6 bases for V and 8 bases for J; bases not matched to a gene: 6. The germline gives CDR1 MNHEY, CDR2 SVGAGI. The chain links TRBV6-5 to TRBJ1-4; 10 bases match TRBD1. This sequence originates from a man in his fifties in good health and CMV-seropositive. Material: PBMCs. CDR3 protein: CASRPGQGNEKLFF. CDR3 bases: TGTGCCAGCAGACCGGGACAGGGGAACGAAAAACTGTTTTTT.